The 6 T cell receptor beta chains presented below share a single source sample, sequenced in a study of shared clonotypes between healthy human individuals. Data came from immunoSEQ multiplex PCR; TCRdb stores just in-frame clones and leaves some out. Seen here are 2.3 million or so clones, 90% to 95% observed once, and the top ten hold around 0.4%. Material for sequencing was naive CD4+ T cells from PBMCs. Subset specified: CD45RA+ positively selected. These receptors all stem from a man aged 18 to 30 in good health. Some clones in this sample may be carry-over from other donors' samples.

The chain has TRBV10-3 and TRBJ2-7, with D hard to call. Germline V gives CDR1 ENHRY, CDR2 SYGVKD. The CDR3 length is 14 residues. V lost 6 bases to trimming and J lost 4 bases, with 16 bases between them. This CDR3 is CAISGRGTAYEQYF. CDR3 in DNA: TGTGCCATCAGCGGCCGTGGAACAGCATACGAGCAGTACTTC.

The genes are TRBV7-2 and TRBJ2-1; no reliable D call. With 5 bases removed from V and 0 bases from J, the gap between germline ends came to 11 bases. There are 15 residues in the CDR3. Germline assignment: CDR1 SGHTA and CDR2 FQGNSA. The CDR3 DNA reads as TGTGCCAGCAGCCTATTTCACAGCTCCTACAATGAGCAGTTCTTC. It specifies CASSLFHSSYNEQFF.

The V and J genes are TRBV4-2 and TRBJ1-2; D is perhaps TRBD1 (5 bases). This CDR3 contains 16 residues. CDR1 LGHNA and CDR2 YNFKEQ come from the germline V gene. The V gene lost 4 bases and the J gene lost 6 bases, with 21 bases spanning the gap. The CDR3 loop reads CASSLPGAVVLDGYTF. The CDR3 DNA follows: TGTGCCAGCAGCCTCCCCGGGGCAGTCGTTCTAGATGGCTACACCTTC.

This CDR3 reads CASRPGSGSYNEQFF. CDR3 nucleotide sequence: TGTGCCAGCCGTCCCGGCAGCGGCTCCTACAATGAGCAGTTCTTC. The rearrangement uses TRBV28 and TRBJ2-1; D is possibly TRBD2 (5 bases). Trimming pared 8 bases from V and 0 bases from J, leaving 14 bases between. The CDR3 totals 15 residues. Germline V gene data show CDR1 as MDHEN and CDR2 as SYDVKM.

This chain joins TRBV2 and TRBJ2-5; no clear D. The V gene lost 9 bases and the J gene lost 5 bases, with 10 bases spanning the gap. Germline CDR1 is SNHLY and CDR2 is FYNNEI. The CDR3 has 11 residues. The CDR3 DNA is TGTGCCAGTGGCACGTATGAGACCCAGTACTTC. Its translation is CASGTYETQYF.

The genes are TRBV7-2 and TRBJ1-5; 8 bases fit TRBD1. V lost 5 bases, J lost 6 bases, and 6 bases stayed unmatched. Germline V gene sequence: CDR1 SGHTA, CDR2 FQGNSA. The CDR3 is 14 residues long. This CDR3 is CASSITGGLQPQHF. The CDR3 nucleotides read TGTGCCAGCAGCATTACAGGGGGGCTTCAGCCCCAGCATTTT.